The 14 T cell receptor beta chains reported below all come from one sample, sequenced in a study of T cell changes during pregnancy in multiple sclerosis. Data came from immunoSEQ multiplex PCR; TCRdb stores just in-frame clones and leaves some out. The table lists about 55,000 clones, 94% of them singletons. The sequencing here drew on CD8+ T cells from peripheral blood mononuclear cells, taken in the third trimester of pregnancy. The receptors derive from a female donor with multiple sclerosis, enrolled in a pregnancy study.

The chain carries TRBV27 and TRBJ1-1; D is unclear. The CDR3 covers 15 residues. The V and J ends lost 5 bases and 3 bases respectively, with 16 bases between them. CDR1 and CDR2 from the germline V gene are MNHEY and SMNVEV (reference sequence). The CDR3 sequence is CASSPLSPRDTEAFF. CDR3 bases: TGTGCCAGCAGTCCCCTTTCTCCCCGGGACACTGAAGCTTTCTTT.

The chain employs TRBV28 and TRBJ2-7; D is uncertain. With 3 bases removed from V and 4 bases from J, the gap between germline ends came to 16 bases. The CDR3 totals 15 residues. Germline V gives CDR1 MDHEN, CDR2 SYDVKM. The CDR3 here is CASSLAYWAVYEQYF. The CDR3 DNA reads as TGTGCCAGCAGTTTGGCTTATTGGGCAGTTTACGAGCAGTACTTC.

This chain joins TRBV19 and TRBJ2-7; 8 bases map to TRBD2. From germline, CDR1 is LNHDA and CDR2 SQIVND (reference sequence). CDR3 size: 16 residues. With 0 bases clipped from V and 5 bases from J, the junction kept 9 bases outside the gene matches. The CDR3 reads CASSIDLGLVADEQYF. The CDR3 bases are TGTGCCAGTAGTATAGATCTGGGACTAGTCGCGGACGAGCAGTACTTC.

V usage is TRBV5-1 and J usage is TRBJ2-1; 7 bases agree with TRBD2. This CDR3 contains 18 residues. Germline CDR1 SGHRS, CDR2 YFSETQ. V gave up 3 bases and J gave up 0 bases; unmatched junction bases: 12. This CDR3 is CASSSLLMGGSSYNEQFF. Written as DNA, the CDR3 is TGCGCCAGCAGCTCCCTTTTAATGGGCGGGAGCTCCTACAATGAGCAGTTCTTC.

Regarding this clone: Other DNA sequences from this sample encode an identical CDR3 as well. V usage is TRBV27 and J usage is TRBJ1-1, with D possibly being TRBD1 (6 bases). The V gene's germline CDR1 is MNHEY and CDR2 SMNVEV (reference sequence). This CDR3 is 15 amino acids long. V was pared by 5 bases and J by 1 base, with 14 bases between. The CDR3, as DNA: TGTGCCAGCAGTCAGGGGCCGGCGACGAACACTGAAGCTTTCTTT. Encoded protein: CASSQGPATNTEAFF.

V gene TRBV11-2 combines with J gene TRBJ2-1; D is unresolved. The CDR3 covers 17 residues. Germline lookup yields CDR1 SGHAT and CDR2 FQNNGV. V lost 5 bases, J lost 0 bases, and 17 bases lay in between. CDR3 residues: CASSNRLDQSSYNEQFF. CDR3 DNA sequence: TGTGCCAGCAGCAACAGATTAGATCAAAGCTCCTACAATGAGCAGTTCTTC.

V is TRBV27 and J is TRBJ2-1, with 7 bases lining up with TRBD2. The CDR3 runs 14 residues. V lost 7 bases and J lost 3; bases outside the gene matches: 6. Germline V gives CDR1 MNHEY, CDR2 SMNVEV (reference sequence). The CDR3 region has the DNA TGTGCCAGCATGGGCCAGCGGGACTACAATGAGCAGTTCTTC. Translation: CASMGQRDYNEQFF.

This clone was seen repeatedly, ten times or more. The V gene is TRBV27, the J gene TRBJ2-7, with TRBD2 as a possible D gene (6 bases). The CDR3 runs 14 residues. The V gene lost 3 bases and the J gene lost 5 bases, with 14 bases spanning the gap. In germline, CDR1 is MNHEY, CDR2 SMNVEV (reference sequence). In nucleotides, the CDR3 is TGTGCCAGCAGTTTTGCGGGACCCACCCACGAGCAGTACTTC. Translating gives CASSFAGPTHEQYF.

Here the CDR3 reads CASSVEPTDTQYF. The CDR3 coding sequence is TGTGCCAGCAGCGTAGAGCCGACAGATACGCAGTATTTT. V is TRBV9 and J is TRBJ2-3; D unresolved. V shed 0 bases and J shed 3 bases, with 5 bases lying between them. The CDR3 runs to 13 residues. CDR1 and CDR2 from the germline V gene are SGDLS and YYNGEE.

The V gene is TRBV11-3, the J gene TRBJ1-3; maybe TRBD1 (5 bases). Germline assignment: CDR1 SGHNT and CDR2 YENEEA. Trimming removed 5 bases from V and 3 bases from J, with 11 bases in between. CDR3 length: 14 residues. CDR3 in DNA: TGTGCCAGCAGCGCGGGGGGTATTGGAAACACCATATATTTT. This encodes CASSAGGIGNTIYF.

The chain couples TRBV9 to TRBJ1-2, with D tentatively TRBD1 (6 bases). From germline, CDR1 is SGDLS and CDR2 YYNGEE. This CDR3 region has 16 residues. V gave up 5 bases and J gave up 4 bases, with 21 bases separating them. The CDR3 DNA follows: TGTGCCAGCAGTGATTATAGAATTGGACAGCTCTATGGCTACACCTTC. Residues: CASSDYRIGQLYGYTF.

This clone was counted a few times. The V gene is TRBV4-1, the J gene TRBJ2-1, with TRBD2 identical over 9 bases. This CDR3 spans 14 amino acids. Germline V CDR1 and CDR2: MGHRA, YSYEKL. The ends lost 10 bases at V and 8 bases at J; junction bases unmatched: 12. In nucleotides, the CDR3 is TGCGCCACCGGATTTAGCGGGAGAAGGGATGAGCAGTTCTTC. Translating gives CATGFSGRRDEQFF.

The V and J genes are TRBV4-3 and TRBJ1-1, with D hard to call. V lost 2 bases, J lost 4 bases, and 11 bases lay in between. Per the germline V gene, CDR1 is LGHNA and CDR2 is YSLEER. The CDR3 has 14 residues. CDR3 in amino acids: CASSQLAWATEAFF. The DNA of the CDR3 is TGCGCCAGCAGCCAACTTGCCTGGGCCACTGAAGCTTTCTTT.

This chain uses TRBV6-4 with TRBJ1-2; no clear D. This CDR3 has 15 residues. Trimming left V 0 bases short and J 8 bases short, with 16 bases between. Germline V CDR1 and CDR2: MRHNA, SNTAGT. The DNA for the CDR3 is TGTGCCAGCAGTGACTCAGCGACGGCCACTCAAGGCTACACCTTC. It yields the protein CASSDSATATQGYTF.